This section outlines one T cell receptor beta chain sequence together with its context. The antigen remains undetermined. Via MiXCR, TCRdb re-called the reads, giving one row per CDR3 protein. Here the sample spans roughly 70,000 distinct CDR3 sequences, more than 20% being singletons. This CDR3 region has 14 residues. V shed 5 bases and J shed 0 bases, with 10 bases lying between them. Germline assignment: CDR1 SEHNR and CDR2 FQNEAQ (reference sequence). The sample belongs to a study of T cell repertoires in cytomegalovirus infection. About the study: Recently identified HLA-C-restricted CMV epitopes were among the peptides used.

Study-wide results and limits: HLA-C-restricted CMV clonotypes gave the most frequent clonotype in two of eight donors.

The TCR originated in a human donor in good health (CMV status not recorded). Some clones in this sample may be carry-over from other donors' samples. The chain combines TRBV7-9 with TRBJ1-1; possible D gene TRBD1, 6 bases. This specimen consisted of CD8+ T cells from cultured PBMCs, obtained from culture after CMV antigen stimulation. The CDR3 sequence is CASSLTGMNTEAFF. The CDR3 DNA reads TGTGCCAGCAGCCTTACAGGGATGAACACTGAAGCTTTCTTT.